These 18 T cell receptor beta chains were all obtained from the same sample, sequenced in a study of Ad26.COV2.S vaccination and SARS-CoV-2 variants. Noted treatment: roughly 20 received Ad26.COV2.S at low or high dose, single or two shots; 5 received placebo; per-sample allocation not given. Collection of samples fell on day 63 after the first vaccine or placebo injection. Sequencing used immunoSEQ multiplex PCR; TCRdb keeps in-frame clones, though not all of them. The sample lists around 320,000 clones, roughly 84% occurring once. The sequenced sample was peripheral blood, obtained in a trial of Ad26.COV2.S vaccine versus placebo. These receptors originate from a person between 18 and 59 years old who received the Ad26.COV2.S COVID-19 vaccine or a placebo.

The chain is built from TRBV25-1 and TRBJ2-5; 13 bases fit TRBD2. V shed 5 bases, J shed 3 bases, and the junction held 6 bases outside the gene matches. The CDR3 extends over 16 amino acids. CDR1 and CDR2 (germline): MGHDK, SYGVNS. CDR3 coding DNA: TGTGCCAGCAGTCCCACTAGCGGGGGGGCTAAAGAGACCCAGTACTTC. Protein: CASSPTSGGAKETQYF. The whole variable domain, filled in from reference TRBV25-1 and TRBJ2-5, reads EADIYQTPRYLVIGTGKKITLECSQTMGHDKMYWYQQDPGMELHLIHYSYGVNSTEKGDLSSESTVSRIRTEHFPLTLESARPSHTSQYLCASSPTSGGAKETQYFGPGTRLLVL.

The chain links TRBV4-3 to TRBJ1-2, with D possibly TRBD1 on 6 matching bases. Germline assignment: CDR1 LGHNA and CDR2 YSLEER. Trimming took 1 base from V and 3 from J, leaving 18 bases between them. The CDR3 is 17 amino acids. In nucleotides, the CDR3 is TGCGCCAGCAGCCAAGCTCCGGGGGCAGCCTTTGACTATGGCTACACCTTC. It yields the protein CASSQAPGAAFDYGYTF.

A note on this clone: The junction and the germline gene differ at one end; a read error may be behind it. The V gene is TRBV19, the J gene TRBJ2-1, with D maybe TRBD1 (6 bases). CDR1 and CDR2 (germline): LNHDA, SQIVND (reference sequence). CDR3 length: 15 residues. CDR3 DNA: TGTGCCAGTAGTCTAGAGTTGGGGGCATACAATGAGCAGTTCTTC. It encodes CASSLELGAYNEQFF.

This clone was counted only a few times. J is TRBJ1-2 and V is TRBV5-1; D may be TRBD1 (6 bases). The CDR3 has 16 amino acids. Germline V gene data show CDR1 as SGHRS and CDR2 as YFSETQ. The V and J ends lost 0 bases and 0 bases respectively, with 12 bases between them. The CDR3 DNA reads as TGCGCCAGCAGCTTGGCCGGACAGTCCCCTAACTATGGCTACACCTTC. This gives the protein CASSLAGQSPNYGYTF.

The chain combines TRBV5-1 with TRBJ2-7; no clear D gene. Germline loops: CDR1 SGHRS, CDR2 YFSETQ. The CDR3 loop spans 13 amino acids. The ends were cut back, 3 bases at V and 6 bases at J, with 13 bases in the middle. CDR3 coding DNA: TGCGCCAGCAGCTCCGGACCGGATGGCGAGCAGTACTTC. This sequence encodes CASSSGPDGEQYF.

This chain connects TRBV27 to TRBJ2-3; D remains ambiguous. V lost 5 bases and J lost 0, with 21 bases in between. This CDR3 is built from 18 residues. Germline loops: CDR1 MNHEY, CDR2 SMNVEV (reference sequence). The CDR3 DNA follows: TGTGCCAGCAGTCCAATCCTCGTACGGCCCCCTAGCACAGATACGCAGTATTTT. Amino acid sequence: CASSPILVRPPSTDTQYF.

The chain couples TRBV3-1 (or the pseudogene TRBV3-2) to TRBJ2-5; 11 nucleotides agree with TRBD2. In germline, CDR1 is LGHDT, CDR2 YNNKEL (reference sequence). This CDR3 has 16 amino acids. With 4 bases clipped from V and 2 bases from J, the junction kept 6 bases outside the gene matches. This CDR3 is CASSLLAGGFQETQYF. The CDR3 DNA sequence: TGTGCCAGCAGCCTTCTAGCGGGGGGCTTTCAAGAGACCCAGTACTTC.

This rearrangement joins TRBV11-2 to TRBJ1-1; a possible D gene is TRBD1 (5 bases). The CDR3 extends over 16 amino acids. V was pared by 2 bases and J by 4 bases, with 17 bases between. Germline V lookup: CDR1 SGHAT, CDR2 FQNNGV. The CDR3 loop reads CASSLNRDPYGTEAFF. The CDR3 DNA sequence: TGTGCCAGCAGCTTAAACCGGGACCCCTATGGCACTGAAGCTTTCTTT. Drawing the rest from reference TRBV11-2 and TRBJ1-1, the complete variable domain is EAGVAQSPRYKIIEKRQSVAFWCNPISGHATLYWYQQILGQGPKLLIQFQNNGVVDDSQLPKDRFSAERLKGVDSTLKIQPAKLEDSAVYLCASSLNRDPYGTEAFFGQGTRLTVV.

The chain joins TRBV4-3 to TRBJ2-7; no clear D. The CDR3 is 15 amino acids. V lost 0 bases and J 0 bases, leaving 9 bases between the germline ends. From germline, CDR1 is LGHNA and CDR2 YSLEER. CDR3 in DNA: TGCGCCAGCAGCCAAGACAACACTGCCTCCTACGAGCAGTACTTC. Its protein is CASSQDNTASYEQYF.

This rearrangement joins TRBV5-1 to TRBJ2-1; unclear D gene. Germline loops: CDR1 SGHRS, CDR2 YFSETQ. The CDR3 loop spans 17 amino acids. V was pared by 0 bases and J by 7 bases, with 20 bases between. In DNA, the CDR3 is TGCGCCAGCAGCTTGGCCGCCGGGCCTATTATCTGGAATGAGCAGTTCTTC. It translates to CASSLAAGPIIWNEQFF.

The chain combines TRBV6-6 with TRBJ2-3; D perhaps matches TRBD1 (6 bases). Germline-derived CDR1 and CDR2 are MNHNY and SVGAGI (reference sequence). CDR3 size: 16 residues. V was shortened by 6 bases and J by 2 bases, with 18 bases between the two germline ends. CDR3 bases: TGTGCCAGCAGATTCCTTTCCGAGGGGGACACAGATACGCAGTATTTT. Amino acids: CASRFLSEGDTDTQYF.

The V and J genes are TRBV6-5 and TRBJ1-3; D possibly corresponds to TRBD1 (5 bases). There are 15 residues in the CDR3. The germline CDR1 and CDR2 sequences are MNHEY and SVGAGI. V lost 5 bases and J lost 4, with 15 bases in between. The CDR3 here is CASSQGPLRGNTIYF. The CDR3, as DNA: TGTGCCAGCAGTCAGGGACCTTTAAGGGGAAACACCATATATTTT.

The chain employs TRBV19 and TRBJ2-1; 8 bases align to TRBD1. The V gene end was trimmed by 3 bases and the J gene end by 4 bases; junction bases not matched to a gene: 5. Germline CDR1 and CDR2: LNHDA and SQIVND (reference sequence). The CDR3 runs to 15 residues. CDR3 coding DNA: TGTGCCAGTAGTATCGACAGGGGCAGATACAATGAGCAGTTCTTC. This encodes CASSIDRGRYNEQFF.

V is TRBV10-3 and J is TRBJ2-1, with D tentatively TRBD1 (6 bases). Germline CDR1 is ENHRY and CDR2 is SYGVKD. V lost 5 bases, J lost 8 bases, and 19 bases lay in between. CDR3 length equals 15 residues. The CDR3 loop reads CAISYQGKGGDEQFF. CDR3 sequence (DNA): TGTGCCATCAGTTATCAGGGGAAGGGCGGCGATGAGCAGTTCTTC.

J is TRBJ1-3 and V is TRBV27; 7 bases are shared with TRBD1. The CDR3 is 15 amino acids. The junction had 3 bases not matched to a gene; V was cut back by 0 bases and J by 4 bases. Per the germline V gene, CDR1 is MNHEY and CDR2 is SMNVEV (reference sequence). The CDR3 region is CASSLSGQPGNTIYF. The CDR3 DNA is TGTGCCAGCAGTTTATCGGGACAGCCAGGAAACACCATATATTTT.

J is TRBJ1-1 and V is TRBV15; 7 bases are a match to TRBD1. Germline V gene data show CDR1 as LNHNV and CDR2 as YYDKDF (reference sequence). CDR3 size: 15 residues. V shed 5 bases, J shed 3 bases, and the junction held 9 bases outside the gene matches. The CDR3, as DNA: TGTGCCACCAGCGTATCGACAGGGCGAGACACTGAAGCTTTCTTT. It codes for CATSVSTGRDTEAFF. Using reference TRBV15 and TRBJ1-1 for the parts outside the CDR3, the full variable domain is DAMVIQNPRYQVTQFGKPVTLSCSQTLNHNVMYWYQQKSSQAPKLLFHYYDKDFNNEADTPDNFQSRRPNTSFCFLDIRSPGLGDTAMYLCATSVSTGRDTEAFFGQGTRLTVV.

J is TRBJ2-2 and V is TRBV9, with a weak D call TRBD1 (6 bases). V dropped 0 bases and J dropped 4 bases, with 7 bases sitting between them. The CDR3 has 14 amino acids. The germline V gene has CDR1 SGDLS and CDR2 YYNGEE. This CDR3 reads CASSVETGTGELFF. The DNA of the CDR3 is TGTGCCAGCAGCGTAGAGACAGGCACCGGGGAGCTGTTTTTT.

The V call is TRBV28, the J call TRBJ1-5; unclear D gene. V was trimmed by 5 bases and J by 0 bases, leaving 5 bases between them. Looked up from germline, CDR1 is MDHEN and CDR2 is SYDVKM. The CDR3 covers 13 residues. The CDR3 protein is CASSDFSNQPQHF. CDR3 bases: TGTGCCAGCAGTGACTTTAGCAATCAGCCCCAGCATTTT.